This entry concerns a single T cell receptor beta chain. J lost 0 bases, V lost 0 bases, and 2 bases had no gene match. From germline, CDR1 is PRHDT and CDR2 FYEKMQ (reference sequence). This CDR3 has 16 amino acids. The record originates from a study of blood T cell repertoires in COVID-19. The method was immunoSEQ multiplex PCR; TCRdb's version includes in-frame clones alone and lacks a portion of them. This sample yields 240,000 or so clones, of which 87% are seen a single time; around 7.8% belongs to the top ten. The receptor's source is a man aged 60 to 69 who had recovered from COVID-19. What was sequenced was peripheral blood. The chain couples TRBV13 to TRBJ1-5; TRBD1 aligns across 7 bases. CDR3 sequence: CASSLGGGRSNQPQHF. CDR3 sequence (DNA): TGTGCCAGCAGCTTAGGAGGGGGCCGTAGCAATCAGCCCCAGCATTTT.